This T cell receptor beta chain came from a study of memory CD4+ T cells and cytomegalovirus serostatus. The CDR3 totals 17 residues. The germline gives CDR1 SGHAT, CDR2 FQNNGV. The V and J ends lost 0 bases and 7 bases respectively, with 16 bases between them. This table comes from immunoSEQ multiplex PCR, and its TCRdb copy is limited to in-frame clones, with some not included. The profile shows 61,000 or so clones, less than 85% of them singletons. The study's findings and limits: Suggested: most of the CMV-linked TCR signature lies in CD4+ memory cells. CD4+ memory repertoires contained about 40% of the roughly 160 reported CMV TCRbeta sequences.

The sort gate was single viable CD3+CD4+CD8-CD45RO+ cells for memory CD4+ T cells. Of note for this clone: Antigen unknown.

Sample: memory CD4+ T cells from blood. This receptor was taken from an adult in good health and CMV-seronegative. Some clones in this sample may be carry-over from other donors' samples. The chain joins TRBV11-2 to TRBJ1-6; D is unclear. CDR3 bases: TGTGCCAGCAGCTTAGAACAATCTGCCTTCTTAAATTCACCCCTCCACTTT. Its protein product is CASSLEQSAFLNSPLHF.